This passage covers 17 T cell receptor beta chains from one sample sequenced in a study of cytomegalovirus exposure and HLA in healthy donors. Assay used: immunoSEQ multiplex PCR; TCRdb lists only in-frame clones, some missing. The sample includes around 120,000 clones, about 90% of them seen just once. The specimen was PBMCs. The receptors stem from a woman between 18 and 29 years old in good health and CMV-seronegative.

This chain uses TRBV28 with TRBJ1-3, with 8 nucleotides matching TRBD1. Germline CDR1 is MDHEN and CDR2 is SYDVKM. Trimming at V came to 6 bases and at J to 4 bases, leaving 11 bases not matched to a gene. The CDR3 covers 16 residues. CDR3 DNA: TGTGCCAGCAGCTCCGGACAGGGACTGTGGGGAAACACCATATATTTT. It codes for CASSSGQGLWGNTIYF.

The genes are TRBV28 and TRBJ1-6; 10 bases are shared with TRBD1. The germline gives CDR1 MDHEN, CDR2 SYDVKM. The J segment lost 7 bases and the V segment lost 5 bases, leaving 8 bases of the junction unmatched. The CDR3 contains 16 residues. DNA for the CDR3: TGTGCCAGCAGTACCCGGGACAGGGGACCAAATTCACCCCTCCACTTT. It translates to CASSTRDRGPNSPLHF.

The genes are TRBV2 and TRBJ2-1; TRBD2 matches 7 bases. The CDR3 sequence is 17 residues long. CDR1 and CDR2 (germline): SNHLY, FYNNEI. V was pared by 6 bases and J by 4 bases, with 15 bases of the junction left unmatched. The CDR3 nucleotides are TGTGCCAGCAGCCCGAACCCGACTAGCTTTGGGTACAATGAGCAGTTCTTC. Amino acid sequence: CASSPNPTSFGYNEQFF.

The chain links TRBV6-1 to TRBJ1-4; 10 bases line up with TRBD1. V was clipped by 6 bases and J by 5 bases; unmatched bases: 3. This CDR3 spans 14 amino acids. From germline, CDR1 is MNHNS and CDR2 SASEGT. The chain's CDR3 is CASRTGGANEKLFF. CDR3 sequence (DNA): TGTGCCAGCAGGACAGGGGGCGCAAATGAAAAACTGTTTTTT.

The count of this clone is one. The chain joins TRBV5-6 to TRBJ2-7; 7 bases are a match to TRBD1. CDR3 length equals 14 residues. Germline CDR1 reads SGHDT; CDR2 reads YYEEEE. Germline trimming cut 4 bases from V and 2 bases from J; bases unmatched to any gene: 6. CDR3 protein: CASSLRDRPYEQYF. The CDR3 DNA reads as TGTGCCAGCAGCCTTCGGGACAGACCCTACGAGCAGTACTTC. Full variable domain (rest looked up from reference TRBV5-6 and TRBJ2-7): DAGVTQSPTHLIKTRGQQVTLRCSPKSGHDTVSWYQQALGQGPQFIFQYYEEEERQRGNFPDRFSGHQFPNYSSELNVNALLLGDSALYLCASSLRDRPYEQYFGPGTRLTVT.

The chain employs TRBV18 and TRBJ2-3; 16 bases match TRBD2. The CDR3 totals 20 residues. The germline V gene has CDR1 KGHSH and CDR2 LQKENI. Trimming at V came to 3 bases and at J to 4 bases, leaving 13 bases not matched to a gene. CDR3 amino acids: CASSPPGLAGGTSVADTQYF. In DNA, the CDR3 is TGTGCCAGCTCACCTCCGGGACTAGCGGGAGGGACATCGGTGGCAGATACGCAGTATTTT.

V usage is TRBV12-5 and J usage is TRBJ1-1; possibly TRBD1 for D (5 bases). V was trimmed by 0 bases and J by 5 bases, leaving 16 bases between them. Germline V gives CDR1 LGHNT, CDR2 FRNRAP. This CDR3 spans 16 amino acids. CDR3: CASGLVLAGPLTEAFF. CDR3 coding DNA: TGTGCTAGTGGTTTGGTACTTGCAGGGCCCCTTACTGAAGCTTTCTTT.

The J gene is TRBJ1-5, the V gene TRBV28, with a tentative D call TRBD1 (5 bases). V was clipped by 5 bases and J by 3 bases, with 14 bases between them. Germline V CDR1 and CDR2: MDHEN, SYDVKM. The CDR3 extends over 15 amino acids. This CDR3 is CASSPKGAYNQPQHF. In nucleotides, the CDR3 is TGTGCCAGCAGTCCGAAAGGGGCCTACAATCAGCCCCAGCATTTT.

The rearrangement links TRBV9 to TRBJ1-1; possible D gene TRBD1, 6 bases. CDR1 and CDR2 from the germline V gene are SGDLS and YYNGEE. This CDR3 comprises 18 residues. Trimming stripped 2 bases from V and 3 bases from J, with 23 bases between. DNA of the CDR3: TGTGCCAGCAGCGTTAGCAAAAAGATAACCCCAGGGGACACTGAAGCTTTCTTT. Protein product: CASSVSKKITPGDTEAFF.

The chain joins TRBV6-5 to TRBJ1-1; 8 nucleotides line up with TRBD1. V was pared by 4 bases and J by 1 base, with 2 bases of the junction left unmatched. Germline CDR1 MNHEY, CDR2 SVGAGI. The CDR3 is made up of 14 amino acids. CDR3 region: CASSWDRRNTEAFF. DNA of the CDR3: TGTGCCAGCAGTTGGGACAGGAGGAACACTGAAGCTTTCTTT.

This clone came up once. The chain carries TRBV9 and TRBJ1-1; 11 bases map to TRBD1. Germline-derived CDR1 and CDR2 are SGDLS and YYNGEE. CDR3 length equals 15 residues. V gave up 5 bases and J gave up 5 bases; unmatched junction bases: 8. The CDR3 nucleotides read TGTGCCAGCAGTTCCGGGACAGGGGGGCTAACTGAAGCTTTCTTT. Encoded protein: CASSSGTGGLTEAFF.

The chain links TRBV21-1 to TRBJ2-1; TRBD2 was called by the table and not checked on the DNA. TRBV21-1 is listed as a pseudogene. The CDR3 loop spans 17 amino acids. CDR3 in amino acids: CASSKNPPLAAIDEQFF. The CDR3 region has the DNA TGTGCCAGCAGCAAAAACCCCCCTTTGGCGGCCATTGATGAGCAGTTCTTC.

The rearrangement uses TRBV5-1 and TRBJ2-5, with a possible D match to TRBD2 (5 bases). Trimming removed 0 bases at V and 0 bases at J, with 12 bases between. The CDR3 loop spans 16 amino acids. CDR1 and CDR2 (germline): SGHRS, YFSETQ. CDR3 region: CASSLVPGYNQETQYF. For the CDR3, the DNA is TGCGCCAGCAGCTTGGTCCCGGGGTACAACCAAGAGACCCAGTACTTC.

The chain links TRBV15 to TRBJ2-2, with 7 bases fitting TRBD1. CDR3 length equals 18 residues. Germline V lookup: CDR1 LNHNV, CDR2 YYDKDF (reference sequence). V lost 5 bases, J lost 1 base, and 13 bases stayed unmatched. In DNA form, the CDR3 reads TGTGCCACCAGCGGGGAAAATAACAGGGGCCAGAACACCGGGGAGCTGTTTTTT. Translating gives CATSGENNRGQNTGELFF.

The rearrangement joins TRBV5-1 to TRBJ2-5, with D maybe TRBD1 (6 bases). CDR3 length equals 12 residues. The ends were cut back, 5 bases at V and 2 bases at J, with 7 bases in the middle. CDR1 and CDR2 (germline): SGHRS, YFSETQ. The CDR3 loop reads CASRQGQETQYF. The CDR3 DNA is TGCGCCAGCAGACAGGGACAAGAGACCCAGTACTTC.

The V and J genes are TRBV19 and TRBJ1-3; a weak D match, TRBD1 (5 bases). The CDR3 runs to 14 residues. V dropped 7 bases and J dropped 4 bases, with 14 bases sitting between them. Germline-derived CDR1 and CDR2 are LNHDA and SQIVND (reference sequence). The CDR3 bases are TGTGCCAGTAAAGAAGGGGCTTCGGGAAACACCATATATTTT. Translation: CASKEGASGNTIYF.

This clone was seen more than once but under ten times. V usage is TRBV27 and J usage is TRBJ2-2; D is unclear. CDR3 length equals 11 residues. Looked up from germline, CDR1 is MNHEY and CDR2 is SMNVEV (reference sequence). Trimming shortened V by 6 bases and J by 8 bases, and 7 bases separated the two germline ends. CDR3 DNA: TGTGCCAGCAGCTCCAGGGGGGAGCTGTTTTTT. Translated: CASSSRGELFF.